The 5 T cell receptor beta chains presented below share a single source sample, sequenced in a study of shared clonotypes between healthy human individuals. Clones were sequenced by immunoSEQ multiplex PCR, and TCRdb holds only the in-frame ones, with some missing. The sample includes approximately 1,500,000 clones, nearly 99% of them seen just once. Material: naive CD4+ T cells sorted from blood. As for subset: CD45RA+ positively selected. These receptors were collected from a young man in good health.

CDR3 loop: CAWSVGGAGGSGYGYTF. The CDR3 DNA reads as TGTGCCTGGAGTGTAGGTGGGGCAGGGGGCAGTGGCTATGGCTACACCTTC. V and J are TRBV30 and TRBJ1-2; 8 bases match TRBD1. The CDR3 contains 17 residues. Looked up from germline, CDR1 is GTSNPN and CDR2 is SVGIG (reference sequence). The J segment lost 4 bases and the V segment lost 0 bases, leaving 13 bases of the junction unmatched.

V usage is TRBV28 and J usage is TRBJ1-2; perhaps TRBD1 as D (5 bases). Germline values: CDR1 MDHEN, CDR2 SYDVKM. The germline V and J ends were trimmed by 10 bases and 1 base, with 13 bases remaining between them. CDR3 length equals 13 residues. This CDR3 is CAMRDDSNYGYTF. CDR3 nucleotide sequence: TGTGCCATGCGTGATGACAGTAACTATGGCTACACCTTC.

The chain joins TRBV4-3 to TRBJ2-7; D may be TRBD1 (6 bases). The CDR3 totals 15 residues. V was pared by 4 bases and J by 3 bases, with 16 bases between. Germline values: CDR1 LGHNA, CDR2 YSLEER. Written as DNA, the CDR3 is TGCGCCAGCAGCCCGACCGTTGGGGGCCACTACGAGCAGTACTTC. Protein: CASSPTVGGHYEQYF.

The CDR3 bases are TGCGCCAGCAGCCTCTCGAAGGGAGGTACTGAAGCTTTCTTT. Translation gives CASSLSKGGTEAFF. The V call is TRBV5-1, the J call TRBJ1-1, with unresolved D. CDR1 and CDR2 (germline): SGHRS, YFSETQ. The germline V and J ends were trimmed by 4 bases and 5 bases, with 15 bases remaining between them. The CDR3 length is 14 residues.

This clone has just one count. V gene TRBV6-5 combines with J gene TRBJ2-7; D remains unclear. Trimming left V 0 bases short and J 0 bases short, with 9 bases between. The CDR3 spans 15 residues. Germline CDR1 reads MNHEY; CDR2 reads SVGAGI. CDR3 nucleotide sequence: TGTGCCAGCAGTTACTCAAGGGTAGGCTCCTACGAGCAGTACTTC. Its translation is CASSYSRVGSYEQYF.